This TCR beta chain appears in the sequencing data of a study of T cell responses to AZD1222 COVID-19 vaccine. V lost 5 bases, J lost 5 bases, and 13 bases stayed unmatched. The germline gives CDR1 SEHNR, CDR2 FQNEAQ (reference sequence). The CDR3 is made up of 16 amino acids. Data came from immunoSEQ multiplex PCR; TCRdb stores just in-frame clones and leaves some out. The sample lists approximately 150,000 clones, more than 85% occurring once. A note on this clone: Its antigen is still unknown.

Findings and caveats of the study: Only after the peak T cell response were repertoires sampled. Most donors were white British, females outnumbered males, and clonal diversity was possibly underestimated.

V is TRBV7-9 and J is TRBJ2-7, with 9 bases fitting TRBD1. This sequence was found in an adult in good health. Sequencing used peripheral blood, obtained on day 0 of AZD1222 vaccination. CDR3 amino acids: CASSRYGGQGSHEQYF. In nucleotides, the CDR3 is TGTGCCAGCAGCCGATACGGAGGACAGGGGTCCCACGAGCAGTACTTC. Full variable domain (outside the CDR3, taken from reference TRBV7-9 and TRBJ2-7): DTGVSQNPRHKITKRGQNVTFRCDPISEHNRLYWYRQTLGQGPEFLTYFQNEAQLEKSRLLSDRFSAERPKGSFSTLEIQRTEQGDSAMYLCASSRYGGQGSHEQYFGPGTRLTVT.